Listed below are T cell receptor beta chains from one sample, sequenced in a study of control samples from healthy donors and cancer patients. Here immunoSEQ multiplex PCR was the method, and the copy in TCRdb shows in-frame clones only, minus some. This sample carries more than 100,000 clones, around nine tenths of them seen once, and the ten largest clones take 6.5% to 9.5%. Sample: PBMCs. All receptors derive from a man in his fifties with head and neck cancer. The CDR3 runs from the conserved cysteine through the conserved F or W. Fields, in order: CDR3 DNA, CDR3 protein, clone size, V gene, J gene, D gene. D genes are given only for firm matches. The size field is filled for only some rows; it gives once, few, many or a size class.

CDR3 DNA: TGTGCCAGCAGTGGAGGGCTAGCGGGAGTCGATGAGCAGTTCTTC; CDR3 protein: CASSGGLAGVDEQFF; clone size: NA; V gene: TRBV2; J gene: TRBJ2-1; D gene: TRBD2
CDR3 DNA: TGTGCCAGCAGCGCTGTAGGGGTTGGGGCTAACTATGGCTACACCTTC; CDR3 protein: CASSAVGVGANYGYTF; clone size: NA; V gene: TRBV9; J gene: TRBJ1-2; D gene: NA
CDR3 DNA: TGTGCCAGCAGCGTAGGGGAACTAGCAACCTCCTACAATGAGCAGTTCTTC; CDR3 protein: CASSVGELATSYNEQFF; clone size: NA; V gene: TRBV9; J gene: TRBJ2-1; D gene: NA
CDR3 DNA: TGTGCCAGCAGTTTGCGGAACTCCTACGAGCAGTACTTC; CDR3 protein: CASSLRNSYEQYF; clone size: NA; V gene: TRBV28; J gene: TRBJ2-7; D gene: NA
CDR3 DNA: TGTGCCAGCAGTCCAAATCCAAGGGGCTACGAGCAGTACTTC; CDR3 protein: CASSPNPRGYEQYF; clone size: NA; V gene: TRBV27; J gene: TRBJ2-7; D gene: NA
CDR3 DNA: TGTGCCAGCAGCGTAGGTGAGGTGTACTCCTACGAGCAGTACTTC; CDR3 protein: CASSVGEVYSYEQYF; clone size: NA; V gene: TRBV9; J gene: TRBJ2-7; D gene: NA
CDR3 DNA: TGTGCCAGCACCTCTCGGGGGGCATACAATGAGCAGTTCTTC; CDR3 protein: CASTSRGAYNEQFF; clone size: NA; V gene: TRBV7-9; J gene: TRBJ2-1; D gene: NA
CDR3 DNA: TGTGCCAGCAGGCGGGACAGGACTACCTCCACCTATAATTCACCCCTCCACTTT; CDR3 protein: CASRRDRTTSTYNSPLHF; clone size: once; V gene: TRBV21-1; J gene: TRBJ1-6; D gene: NA
CDR3 DNA: TGTGCCAGCAGTCCGATGACAGGGACTGGTTCACCCCTCCACTTT; CDR3 protein: CASSPMTGTGSPLHF; clone size: NA; V gene: TRBV7-2; J gene: TRBJ1-6; D gene: TRBD1
CDR3 DNA: TGTGCTAGTGGTTCCGAATGGGGCGAGCAGTTCTTC; CDR3 protein: CASGSEWGEQFF; clone size: NA; V gene: TRBV12-5; J gene: TRBJ2-1; D gene: NA
CDR3 DNA: TGCGCCAGCAGCCAAGCCCGGGACAGAAAAATGAACACTGAAGCTTTCTTT; CDR3 protein: CASSQARDRKMNTEAFF; clone size: NA; V gene: TRBV4-1; J gene: TRBJ1-1; D gene: TRBD1
CDR3 DNA: TGTGCCAGTAGTGCGACAGGGGGCATCCCCACTGAAGCTTTCTTT; CDR3 protein: CASSATGGIPTEAFF; clone size: once; V gene: TRBV19; J gene: TRBJ1-1; D gene: TRBD1
CDR3 DNA: TGCAGCGTTGCAGGAGACAATCAGCCCCAGCATTTT; CDR3 protein: CSVAGDNQPQHF; clone size: NA; V gene: TRBV29-1; J gene: TRBJ1-5; D gene: NA
CDR3 DNA: TGCGCCAGCAATAACAGGGCTGGGGGCACTGAAGCTTTCTTT; CDR3 protein: CASNNRAGGTEAFF; clone size: NA; V gene: TRBV10-2; J gene: TRBJ1-1; D gene: NA
CDR3 DNA: TGTGCCAGCAGTTTGAGTTCTAGCGGGGGTGACTACGAGCAGTACTTC; CDR3 protein: CASSLSSSGGDYEQYF; clone size: NA; V gene: TRBV6-5; J gene: TRBJ2-7; D gene: TRBD2
CDR3 DNA: TGTGCCAGCTCACAACTCAGGGGGTCGAACACCGGGGAGCTGTTTTTT; CDR3 protein: CASSQLRGSNTGELFF; clone size: once; V gene: TRBV18; J gene: TRBJ2-2; D gene: TRBD1
CDR3 DNA: TGTGCCAGCAGCCAACGGGTACTAGCGGTTTACAATGAGCAGTTCTTC; CDR3 protein: CASSQRVLAVYNEQFF; clone size: NA; V gene: TRBV3-1/TRBV3-2; J gene: TRBJ2-1; D gene: TRBD2
CDR3 DNA: TGTGCCAGCAGCTTACTGGGCCTAGCGGGAGGTTACGAGCAGTACTTC; CDR3 protein: CASSLLGLAGGYEQYF; clone size: few; V gene: TRBV11-2; J gene: TRBJ2-7; D gene: TRBD2
CDR3 DNA: TGTGCCAGTACCGGGACAGGGGGCAATGAGCAGTTCTTC; CDR3 protein: CASTGTGGNEQFF; clone size: NA; V gene: TRBV19; J gene: TRBJ2-1; D gene: TRBD1
CDR3 DNA: TGTGCCAGCAGCCTTTCTTACAGGGGGCGAGAGACCCAGTACTTC; CDR3 protein: CASSLSYRGRETQYF; clone size: NA; V gene: TRBV28; J gene: TRBJ2-5; D gene: TRBD1
CDR3 DNA: TGTGCCAGCAGCCAAGTTTTAAGTCAGAAGATCTTC; CDR3 protein: CASSQVLSQKIF; clone size: NA; V gene: TRBV3-1/TRBV3-2; J gene: TRBJ2-1; D gene: NA
CDR3 DNA: TGTGCCAGCAGCCCGGCAGTAGGGGACACTGAAGCTTTCTTT; CDR3 protein: CASSPAVGDTEAFF; clone size: NA; V gene: TRBV5-5; J gene: TRBJ1-1; D gene: NA
CDR3 DNA: TGTGCCAGTAGTATCGAGAAGGCCGGGGAGCTGTTTTTT; CDR3 protein: CASSIEKAGELFF; clone size: NA; V gene: TRBV19; J gene: TRBJ2-2; D gene: NA
CDR3 DNA: TGTGCCAGTAGTATAGTCCTAGCGGAAAACAATGAGCAGTTCTTC; CDR3 protein: CASSIVLAENNEQFF; clone size: NA; V gene: TRBV19; J gene: TRBJ2-1; D gene: TRBD2
CDR3 DNA: TGTGCCAGCAGCACCCAAGAGACCCAGTACTTC; CDR3 protein: CASSTQETQYF; clone size: NA; V gene: TRBV11-1; J gene: TRBJ2-5; D gene: NA
CDR3 DNA: TGTGCCAGCAGCTTAGCGGGGACAGGGCGAAGGAACACTGAAGCTTTCTTT; CDR3 protein: CASSLAGTGRRNTEAFF; clone size: NA; V gene: TRBV7-9; J gene: TRBJ1-1; D gene: TRBD1
CDR3 DNA: TGTGCCAGCAGTTTACCTACAGGGAACTATGGCTACACCTTC; CDR3 protein: CASSLPTGNYGYTF; clone size: NA; V gene: TRBV28; J gene: TRBJ1-2; D gene: NA
CDR3 DNA: TGTGCCAGCAGCTTATGGACAGGGACCGGGGAGCTGTTTTTT; CDR3 protein: CASSLWTGTGELFF; clone size: NA; V gene: TRBV7-9; J gene: TRBJ2-2; D gene: TRBD1
CDR3 DNA: TGTGCCAGCAGTCTCGAGGGGGGTGGCTACAATGAGCAGTTCTTC; CDR3 protein: CASSLEGGGYNEQFF; clone size: few; V gene: TRBV6-5; J gene: TRBJ2-1; D gene: NA
CDR3 DNA: TGTGCCAGCAGACCAACGGGAGGTGAAGCTTTCTTT; CDR3 protein: CASRPTGGEAFF; clone size: NA; V gene: TRBV6-5; J gene: TRBJ1-1; D gene: NA
CDR3 DNA: TGTGCCAGCAATAAGGGAATCGGTAACTATGGCTACACCTTC; CDR3 protein: CASNKGIGNYGYTF; clone size: once; V gene: TRBV6-5; J gene: TRBJ1-2; D gene: NA
CDR3 DNA: TGTGCCACCAGCAGGGACCGGTACGCCTCTGGAAACACCATATATTTT; CDR3 protein: CATSRDRYASGNTIYF; clone size: NA; V gene: TRBV15; J gene: TRBJ1-3; D gene: NA
CDR3 DNA: TGCGCCAGCAGAGAGGACAGACACTATGGCTACACCTTC; CDR3 protein: CASREDRHYGYTF; clone size: NA; V gene: TRBV5-1; J gene: TRBJ1-2; D gene: NA
CDR3 DNA: TGTGCCAGTACCCGGTTCTCTGGGGCCAACGTCCTGACTTTC; CDR3 protein: CASTRFSGANVLTF; clone size: NA; V gene: TRBV28; J gene: TRBJ2-6; D gene: NA
CDR3 DNA: TGTGCCTGGAGAGACAGGGATCTTGAAAAACTGTTTTTT; CDR3 protein: CAWRDRDLEKLFF; clone size: NA; V gene: TRBV30; J gene: TRBJ1-4; D gene: TRBD1
CDR3 DNA: TGTGCCAGCAGCTTCTTACTAGCAACTAGCACAGATACGCAGTATTTT; CDR3 protein: CASSFLLATSTDTQYF; clone size: NA; V gene: TRBV7-2; J gene: TRBJ2-3; D gene: NA
CDR3 DNA: TGTGCCAGCAGCTTGGGGGGACTAGCGGGAGGTGGAACCGGGGAGCTGTTTTTT; CDR3 protein: CASSLGGLAGGGTGELFF; clone size: once; V gene: TRBV5-4; J gene: TRBJ2-2; D gene: TRBD2
CDR3 DNA: TGTGCCAGCAGCGTCCAGGGGGTCCCGGGCGAGCAGTACTTC; CDR3 protein: CASSVQGVPGEQYF; clone size: few; V gene: TRBV11-2; J gene: TRBJ2-7; D gene: TRBD1
CDR3 DNA: TGTGCCAGCAGCAAAGCGGACAGGGACCAAGAGACCCAGTACTTC; CDR3 protein: CASSKADRDQETQYF; clone size: NA; V gene: TRBV21-1; J gene: TRBJ2-5; D gene: NA
CDR3 DNA: TGCGCCAGCAGCTTGGAGCGGGAGGACACAGATACGCAGTATTTT; CDR3 protein: CASSLEREDTDTQYF; clone size: NA; V gene: TRBV5-1; J gene: TRBJ2-3; D gene: TRBD2